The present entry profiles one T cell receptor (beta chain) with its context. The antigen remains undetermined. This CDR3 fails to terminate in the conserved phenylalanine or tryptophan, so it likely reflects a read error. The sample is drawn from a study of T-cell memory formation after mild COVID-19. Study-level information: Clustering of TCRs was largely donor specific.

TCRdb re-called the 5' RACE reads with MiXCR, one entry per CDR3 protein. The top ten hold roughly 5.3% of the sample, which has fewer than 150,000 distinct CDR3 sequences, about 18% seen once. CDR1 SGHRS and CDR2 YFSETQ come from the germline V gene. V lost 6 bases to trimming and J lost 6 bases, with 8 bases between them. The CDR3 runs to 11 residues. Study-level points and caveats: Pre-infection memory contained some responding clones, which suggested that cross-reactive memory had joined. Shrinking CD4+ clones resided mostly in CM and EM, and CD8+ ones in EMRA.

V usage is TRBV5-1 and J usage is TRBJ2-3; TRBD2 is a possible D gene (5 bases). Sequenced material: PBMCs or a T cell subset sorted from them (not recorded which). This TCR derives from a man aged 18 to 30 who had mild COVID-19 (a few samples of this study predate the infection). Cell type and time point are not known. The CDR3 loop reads CASTPGDTQYI. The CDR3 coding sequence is TGCGCCAGCACCCCGGGGGATACGCAGTATATT.